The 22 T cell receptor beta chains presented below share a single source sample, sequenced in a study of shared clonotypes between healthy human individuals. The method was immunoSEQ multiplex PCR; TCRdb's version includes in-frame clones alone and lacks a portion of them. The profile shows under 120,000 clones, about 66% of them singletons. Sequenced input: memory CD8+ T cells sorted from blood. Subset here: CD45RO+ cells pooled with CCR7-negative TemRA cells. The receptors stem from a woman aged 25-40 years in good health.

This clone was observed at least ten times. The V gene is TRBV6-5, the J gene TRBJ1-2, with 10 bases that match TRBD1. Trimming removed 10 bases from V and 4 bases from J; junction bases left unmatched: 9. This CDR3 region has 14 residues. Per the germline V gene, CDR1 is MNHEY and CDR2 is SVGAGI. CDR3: CATKTGQGGYGYTF. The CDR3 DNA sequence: TGTGCCACAAAGACCGGACAGGGGGGCTATGGCTACACCTTC.

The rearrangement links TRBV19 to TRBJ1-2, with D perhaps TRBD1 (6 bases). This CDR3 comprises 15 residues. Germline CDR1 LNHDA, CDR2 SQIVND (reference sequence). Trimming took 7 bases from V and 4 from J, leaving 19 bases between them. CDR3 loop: CASTGTPKGVYGYTF. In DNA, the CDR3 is TGTGCCAGTACCGGGACACCGAAGGGCGTCTATGGCTACACCTTC.

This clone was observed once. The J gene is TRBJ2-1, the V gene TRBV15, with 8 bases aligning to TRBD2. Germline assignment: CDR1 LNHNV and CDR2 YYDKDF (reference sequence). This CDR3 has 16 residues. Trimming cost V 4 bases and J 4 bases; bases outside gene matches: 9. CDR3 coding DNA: TGTGCCACCAGCACCCCCGGGACTAGTTCTTACAATGAGCAGTTCTTC. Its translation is CATSTPGTSSYNEQFF.

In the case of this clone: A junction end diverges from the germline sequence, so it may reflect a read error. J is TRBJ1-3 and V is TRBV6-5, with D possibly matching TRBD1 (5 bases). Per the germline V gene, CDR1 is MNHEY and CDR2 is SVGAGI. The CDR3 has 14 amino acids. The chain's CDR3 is CASSPEGSVNTIYF. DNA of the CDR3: TGTGCCAGCAGTCCCGAGGGGTCTGTAAACACCATATATTTT.

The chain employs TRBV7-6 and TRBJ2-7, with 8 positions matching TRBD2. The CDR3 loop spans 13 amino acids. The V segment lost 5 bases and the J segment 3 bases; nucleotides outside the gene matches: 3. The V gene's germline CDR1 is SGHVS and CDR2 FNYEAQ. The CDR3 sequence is CASSQGTSYEQYF. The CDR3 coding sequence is TGTGCCAGCAGCCAAGGGACTAGCTACGAGCAGTACTTC.

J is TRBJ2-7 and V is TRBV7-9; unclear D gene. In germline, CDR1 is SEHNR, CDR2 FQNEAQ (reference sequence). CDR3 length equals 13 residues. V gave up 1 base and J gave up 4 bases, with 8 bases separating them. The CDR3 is CASSLGADYEQYF. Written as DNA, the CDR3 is TGTGCCAGCAGCTTAGGTGCGGATTACGAGCAGTACTTC.

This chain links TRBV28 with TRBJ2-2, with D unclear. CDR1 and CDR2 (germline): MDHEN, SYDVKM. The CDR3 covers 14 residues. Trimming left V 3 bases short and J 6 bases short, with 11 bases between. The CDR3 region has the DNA TGTGCCAGCAGTTTGTCCTTAATAGCCGGGGAGCTGTTTTTT. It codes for CASSLSLIAGELFF.

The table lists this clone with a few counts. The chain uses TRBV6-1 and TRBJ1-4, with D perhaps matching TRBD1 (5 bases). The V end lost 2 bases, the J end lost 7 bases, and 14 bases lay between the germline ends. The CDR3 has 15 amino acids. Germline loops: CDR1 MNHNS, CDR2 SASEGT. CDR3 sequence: CASSEKTDGGEKLFF. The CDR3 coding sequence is TGTGCCAGCAGTGAAAAGACGGATGGGGGTGAAAAACTGTTTTTT.

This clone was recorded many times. For the CDR3, the DNA is TGCGCCAGCAGCCAAGCTAATGAAAACATTCAGTACTTC. This gives the protein CASSQANENIQYF. The chain carries TRBV4-1 and TRBJ2-4; D not resolved. The CDR3 spans 13 residues. Germline-derived CDR1 and CDR2 are MGHRA and YSYEKL. V was pared by 1 base and J by 5 bases, with 6 bases between.

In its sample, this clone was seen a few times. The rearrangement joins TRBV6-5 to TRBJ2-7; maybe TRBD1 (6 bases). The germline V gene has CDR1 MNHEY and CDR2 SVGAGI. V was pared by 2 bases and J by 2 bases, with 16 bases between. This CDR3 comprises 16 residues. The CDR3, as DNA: TGTGCCAGCAGTTACCTCAACAGGGAGCCCACCTACGAGCAGTACTTC. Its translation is CASSYLNREPTYEQYF.

The CDR3 region is CASRPDRGSGQPQHF. The DNA for the CDR3 is TGTGCCAGCAGACCAGACAGGGGCTCAGGTCAGCCCCAGCATTTT. The chain has TRBV5-8 and TRBJ1-5, with TRBD1 identical over 8 bases. Per the germline V gene, CDR1 is SGHTS and CDR2 is YDEGEE. V was clipped by 5 bases and J by 6 bases; unmatched bases: 10. This CDR3 has 15 residues.

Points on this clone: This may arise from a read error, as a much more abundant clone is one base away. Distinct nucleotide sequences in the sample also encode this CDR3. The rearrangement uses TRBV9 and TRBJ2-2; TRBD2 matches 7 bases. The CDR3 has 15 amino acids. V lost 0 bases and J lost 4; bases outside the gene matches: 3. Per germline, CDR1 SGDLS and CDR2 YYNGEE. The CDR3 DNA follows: TGTGCCAGCAGCGTAGGCGGGAGTGGCACCGGGGAGCTGTTTTTT. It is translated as CASSVGGSGTGELFF. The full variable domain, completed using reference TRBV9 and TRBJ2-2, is DSGVTQTPKHLITATGQRVTLRCSPRSGDLSVYWYQQSLDQGLQFLIQYYNGEERAKGNILERFSAQQFPDLHSELNLSSLELGDSALYFCASSVGGSGTGELFFGEGSRLTVL.

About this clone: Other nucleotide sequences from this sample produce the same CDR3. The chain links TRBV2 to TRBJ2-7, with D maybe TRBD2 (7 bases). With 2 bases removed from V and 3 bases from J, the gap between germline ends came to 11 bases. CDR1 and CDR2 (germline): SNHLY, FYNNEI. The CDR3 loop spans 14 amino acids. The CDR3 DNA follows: TGTGCCAGCAGTGAAAGGGGGACTAACTACGAGCAGTACTTC. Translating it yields CASSERGTNYEQYF.

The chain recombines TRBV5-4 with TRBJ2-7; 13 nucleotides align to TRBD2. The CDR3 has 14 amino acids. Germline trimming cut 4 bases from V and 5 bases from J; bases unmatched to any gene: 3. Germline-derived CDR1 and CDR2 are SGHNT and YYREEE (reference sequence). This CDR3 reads CASSGGLAGNEQYF. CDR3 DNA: TGTGCCAGCAGCGGGGGACTAGCGGGAAACGAGCAGTACTTC.

The CDR3 DNA sequence: TGTGCCAGCAGTGAATCCCCGGGGCTTCCTTCCTACAATGAGCAGTTCTTC. Translating gives CASSESPGLPSYNEQFF. The chain joins TRBV2 to TRBJ2-1, with D perhaps matching TRBD1 or TRBD2 (5 bases each). This CDR3 comprises 17 residues. Per germline, CDR1 SNHLY and CDR2 FYNNEI. Trimming removed 2 bases from V and 1 base from J, with 15 bases in between. The full variable domain, in which reference TRBV2 and TRBJ2-1 provide the parts outside the CDR3, is EPEVTQTPSHQVTQMGQEVILRCVPISNHLYFYWYRQILGQKVEFLVSFYNNEISEKSEIFDDQFSVERPDGSNFTLKIRSTKLEDSAMYFCASSESPGLPSYNEQFFGPGTRLTVL.

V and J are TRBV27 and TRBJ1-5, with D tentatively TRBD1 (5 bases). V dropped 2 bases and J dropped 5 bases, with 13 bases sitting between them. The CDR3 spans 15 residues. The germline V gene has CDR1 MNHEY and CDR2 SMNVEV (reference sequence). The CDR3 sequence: CASSLKSPGHQPQHF. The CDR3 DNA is TGTGCCAGCAGTTTAAAAAGTCCAGGGCATCAGCCCCAGCATTTT.

In nucleotides, the CDR3 is TGTGCCAGTGGAATAGGGACTAGCCCCGAAGAGACCCAGTACTTC. It specifies CASGIGTSPEETQYF. The rearrangement uses TRBV27 and TRBJ2-5; 9 positions agree with TRBD2. After removal of 9 bases from V and 3 bases from J, the junction contained 11 bases not matched to a gene. Germline values: CDR1 MNHEY, CDR2 SMNVEV (reference sequence). The CDR3 runs 15 residues.

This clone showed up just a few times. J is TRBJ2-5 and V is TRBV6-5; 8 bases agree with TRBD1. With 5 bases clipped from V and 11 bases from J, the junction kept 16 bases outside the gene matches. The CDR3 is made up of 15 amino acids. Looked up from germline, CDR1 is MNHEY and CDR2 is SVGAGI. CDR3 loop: CASSTGQGDSSEQYF. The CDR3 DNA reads TGTGCCAGCAGTACTGGACAGGGAGACTCTAGTGAGCAGTACTTC.

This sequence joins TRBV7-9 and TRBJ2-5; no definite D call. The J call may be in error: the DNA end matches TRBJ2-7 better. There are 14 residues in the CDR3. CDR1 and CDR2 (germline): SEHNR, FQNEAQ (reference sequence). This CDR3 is CASSPVLSGDEQYF. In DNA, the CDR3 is TGTGCCAGCAGCCCGGTATTGTCCGGCGACGAGCAGTACTTC.

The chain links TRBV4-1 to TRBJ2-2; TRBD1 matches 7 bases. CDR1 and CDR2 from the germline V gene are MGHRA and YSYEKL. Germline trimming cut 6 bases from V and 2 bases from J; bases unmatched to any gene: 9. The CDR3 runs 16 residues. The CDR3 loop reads CASSSQRGPNTGELFF. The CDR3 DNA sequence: TGCGCCAGCAGTTCTCAAAGGGGGCCTAACACCGGGGAGCTGTTTTTT.

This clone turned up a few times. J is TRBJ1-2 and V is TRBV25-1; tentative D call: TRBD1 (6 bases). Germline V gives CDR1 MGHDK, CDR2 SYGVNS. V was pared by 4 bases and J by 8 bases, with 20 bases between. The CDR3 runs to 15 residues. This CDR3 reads CASSAAPQWDTGYTF. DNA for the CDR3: TGTGCCAGCAGTGCTGCCCCACAATGGGACACGGGCTACACCTTC.

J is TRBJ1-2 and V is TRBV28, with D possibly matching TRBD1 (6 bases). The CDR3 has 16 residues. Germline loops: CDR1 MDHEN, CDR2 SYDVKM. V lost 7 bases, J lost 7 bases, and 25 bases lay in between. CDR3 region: CASMRFGVEQGRGYTF. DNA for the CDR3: TGTGCCAGCATGAGGTTTGGAGTAGAACAGGGTCGTGGCTACACCTTC.